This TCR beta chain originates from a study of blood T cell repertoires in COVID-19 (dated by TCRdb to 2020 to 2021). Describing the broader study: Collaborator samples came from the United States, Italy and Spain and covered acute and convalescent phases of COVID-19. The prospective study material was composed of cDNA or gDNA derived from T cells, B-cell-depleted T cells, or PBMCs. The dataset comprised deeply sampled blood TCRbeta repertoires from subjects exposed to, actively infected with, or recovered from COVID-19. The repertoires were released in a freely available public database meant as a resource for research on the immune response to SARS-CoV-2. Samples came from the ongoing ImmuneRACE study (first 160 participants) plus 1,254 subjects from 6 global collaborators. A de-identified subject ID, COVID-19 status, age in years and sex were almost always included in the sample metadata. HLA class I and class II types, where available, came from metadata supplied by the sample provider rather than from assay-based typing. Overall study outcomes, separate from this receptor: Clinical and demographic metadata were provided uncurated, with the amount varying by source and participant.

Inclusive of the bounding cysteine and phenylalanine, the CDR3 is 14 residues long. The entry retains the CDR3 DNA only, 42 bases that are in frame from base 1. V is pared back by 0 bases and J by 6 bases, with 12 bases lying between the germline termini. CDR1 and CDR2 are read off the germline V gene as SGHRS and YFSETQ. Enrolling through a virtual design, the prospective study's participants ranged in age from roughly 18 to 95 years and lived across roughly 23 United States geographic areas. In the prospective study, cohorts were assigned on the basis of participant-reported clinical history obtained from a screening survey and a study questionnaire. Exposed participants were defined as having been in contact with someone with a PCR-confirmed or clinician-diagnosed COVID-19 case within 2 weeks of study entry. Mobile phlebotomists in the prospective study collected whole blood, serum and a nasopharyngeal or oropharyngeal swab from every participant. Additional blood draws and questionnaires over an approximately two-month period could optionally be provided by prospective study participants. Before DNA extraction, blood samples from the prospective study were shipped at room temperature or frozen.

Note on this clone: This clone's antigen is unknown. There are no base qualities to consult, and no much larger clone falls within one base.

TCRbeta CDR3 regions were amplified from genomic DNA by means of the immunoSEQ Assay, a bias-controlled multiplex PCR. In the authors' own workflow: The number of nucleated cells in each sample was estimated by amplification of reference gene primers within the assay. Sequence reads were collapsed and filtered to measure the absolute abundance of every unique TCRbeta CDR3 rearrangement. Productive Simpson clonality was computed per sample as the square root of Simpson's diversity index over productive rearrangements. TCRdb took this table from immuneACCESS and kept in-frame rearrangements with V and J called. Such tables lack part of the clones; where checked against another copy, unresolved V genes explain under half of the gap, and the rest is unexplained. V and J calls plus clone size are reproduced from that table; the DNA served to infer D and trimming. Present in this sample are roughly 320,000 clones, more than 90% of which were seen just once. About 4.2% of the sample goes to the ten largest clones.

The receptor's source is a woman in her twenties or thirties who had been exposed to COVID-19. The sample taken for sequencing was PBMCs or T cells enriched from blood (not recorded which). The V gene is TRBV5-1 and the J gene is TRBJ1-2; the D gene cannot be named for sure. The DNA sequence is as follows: TGCGCCAGCAGCTTGGCCGAGGGAACGGATGGCTACACCTTC. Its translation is CASSLAEGTDGYTF.